One sample yielded the 29 T cell receptor beta chains listed below, sequenced in a study of blood T cell repertoires in COVID-19. TCRdb's table, derived via immunoSEQ multiplex PCR, lists solely in-frame clones and lacks some. This sample has around 190,000 clones, with roughly 88% found just once. The material sequenced was peripheral blood. The receptor set was obtained from a middle-aged man with COVID-19, enrolled during active disease.

V usage is TRBV29-1 and J usage is TRBJ1-2, with D possibly TRBD1 on 6 matching bases. The V end was cut by 5 bases, the J end by 1 base, with 14 bases between. Germline CDR1 reads SQVTM; CDR2 reads ANQGSEA. The CDR3 totals 14 residues. DNA for the CDR3: TGCAGCGTTCGAACGAACAGGGATAACTATGGCTACACCTTC. It encodes CSVRTNRDNYGYTF.

V is TRBV19 and J is TRBJ2-1; 7 bases are shared with TRBD2. CDR3 length: 16 residues. V gave up 4 bases and J gave up 4 bases; unmatched junction bases: 10. CDR1 and CDR2 (germline): LNHDA, SQIVND (reference sequence). DNA of the CDR3: TGTGCCAGTAGTACGCAATGGCGGGAGCCTTACAATGAGCAGTTCTTC. It translates to CASSTQWREPYNEQFF.

The chain recombines TRBV20-1 with TRBJ2-1; 9 nucleotides align to TRBD2. From germline, CDR1 is DFQATT and CDR2 SNEGSKA (reference sequence). CDR3 length equals 14 residues. V was clipped by 3 bases and J by 9 bases; unmatched bases: 9. This CDR3 is CSASSNSGGGEQFF. For the CDR3, the DNA is TGCAGTGCTAGTTCGAATAGCGGGGGAGGTGAGCAGTTCTTC.

V usage is TRBV6-5 and J usage is TRBJ1-4; D ambiguous. Germline lookup yields CDR1 MNHEY and CDR2 SVGAGI. The CDR3 sequence is 13 residues long. The V end lost 6 bases, the J end lost 6 bases, and 11 bases lay between the germline ends. The CDR3 reads CASSPRYYEKLFF. In nucleotides, the CDR3 is TGTGCCAGCAGCCCCCGATACTATGAAAAACTGTTTTTT.

The chain couples TRBV3-1 (or the pseudogene TRBV3-2) to TRBJ2-1; a weak D match, TRBD2 (6 bases). Trimming shortened V by 4 bases and J by 7 bases, and 20 bases separated the two germline ends. The CDR3 contains 16 residues. Germline loops: CDR1 LGHDT, CDR2 YNNKEL (reference sequence). CDR3 sequence (DNA): TGTGCCAGCAGCCCCCAAGCGGGCACCACCAGTAATGAGCAGTTCTTC. Protein: CASSPQAGTTSNEQFF.

The gene calls are TRBV19 and TRBJ2-7, with 8 positions matching TRBD1. The V gene end was trimmed by 6 bases and the J gene end by 0 bases; junction bases not matched to a gene: 4. Germline CDR1 reads LNHDA; CDR2 reads SQIVND (reference sequence). This CDR3 spans 14 amino acids. CDR3 residues: CASSRDRSSYEQYF. Here the CDR3 DNA reads TGTGCCAGTAGCCGGGACAGGAGCTCCTACGAGCAGTACTTC.

On this clone itself: An end of the junction does not agree with germline; a read error may underlie this. Other DNA sequences in the same sample also yield this CDR3. This chain links TRBV19 with TRBJ2-7; TRBD1 matches at 9 bases. This CDR3 has 15 residues. Germline V gene sequence: CDR1 LNHDA, CDR2 SQIVND (reference sequence). The CDR3 sequence: CASSTYRGLRDEQYF. The CDR3 region has the DNA TGTGCCAGTAGTACCTACAGGGGGCTACGGGACGAACAGTACTTC.

This chain links TRBV6-2 or TRBV6-3 with TRBJ1-5; unclear D gene. The CDR3 has 13 amino acids. Trimming pared 2 bases from V and 7 bases from J, leaving 9 bases between. Germline CDR1 and CDR2: MNHEY and SVGEGT. The CDR3 spells CASSYANLQPQHF. CDR3 bases: TGTGCCAGCAGTTACGCGAATCTCCAGCCCCAGCATTTT.

The gene calls are TRBV5-1 and TRBJ1-4; D uncertain. The CDR3 contains 15 residues. Trimming removed 4 bases at V and 8 bases at J, with 18 bases between. Germline lookup yields CDR1 SGHRS and CDR2 YFSETQ. The CDR3 nucleotides are TGCGCCAGCAGCCCCCGGCCCAGGAACGACGAAAAACTGTTTTTT. Translating gives CASSPRPRNDEKLFF. Full variable domain (remainder filled in from reference TRBV5-1 and TRBJ1-4): KAGVTQTPRYLIKTRGQQVTLSCSPISGHRSVSWYQQTPGQGLQFLFEYFSETQRNKGNFPGRFSGRQFSNSRSEMNVSTLELGDSALYLCASSPRPRNDEKLFFGSGTQLSVL.

CDR3 nucleotide sequence: TGCGCCAGCAGCCGGGACAGGGGAATCAATGAGCAGTTCTTC. Translation gives CASSRDRGINEQFF. V gene TRBV10-1 combines with J gene TRBJ2-1; 10 bases are shared with TRBD1. Germline V gene sequence: CDR1 WNHNN, CDR2 SYGVQD (reference sequence). The CDR3 has 14 residues. Trimming at V came to 6 bases and at J to 6 bases, leaving 5 bases not matched to a gene.

There are a few counts of this clone. This chain links TRBV6-1 with TRBJ2-4; TRBD2 matches 12 bases. This CDR3 spans 14 amino acids. V shed 3 bases, J shed 8 bases, and the junction held 2 bases outside the gene matches. Germline values: CDR1 MNHNS, CDR2 SASEGT. CDR3 region: CASSELAGGDIQYF. DNA of the CDR3: TGTGCCAGCAGTGAGCTAGCGGGAGGGGACATTCAGTACTTC.

The gene calls are TRBV28 and TRBJ1-4; D not certain. This CDR3 has 15 amino acids. V dropped 5 bases and J dropped 5 bases, with 15 bases sitting between them. In germline, CDR1 is MDHEN, CDR2 SYDVKM. The CDR3 DNA reads TGTGCCAGCAGTAGCCCGGAGGGAGCAAATGAAAAACTGTTTTTT. Protein: CASSSPEGANEKLFF.

The chain is built from TRBV2 and TRBJ2-2; 13 bases are a match to TRBD2. This CDR3 region has 19 residues. Germline assignment: CDR1 SNHLY and CDR2 FYNNEI. The ends lost 4 bases at V and 4 bases at J; junction bases unmatched: 12. The CDR3 coding sequence is TGTGCCAGCAGTGGGGATGGACTAGCGGGAGTGGGGGGCACCGGGGAGCTGTTTTTT. Translation: CASSGDGLAGVGGTGELFF. The variable domain in full, with the rest retrieved from reference TRBV2 and TRBJ2-2, is EPEVTQTPSHQVTQMGQEVILRCVPISNHLYFYWYRQILGQKVEFLVSFYNNEISEKSEIFDDQFSVERPDGSNFTLKIRSTKLEDSAMYFCASSGDGLAGVGGTGELFFGEGSRLTVL.

This rearrangement joins TRBV2 to TRBJ2-2; 12 nucleotides line up with TRBD1. CDR1 SNHLY and CDR2 FYNNEI come from the germline V gene. This CDR3 contains 14 residues. With V trimmed by 8 bases and J by 8 bases, 6 bases remained unmatched. The CDR3 sequence: CASSGTGGGGELFF. The CDR3 nucleotides read TGTGCCAGCTCAGGGACAGGGGGCGGGGGGGAGCTGTTTTTT.

This CDR3 is CASSLSGMNTEAFF. In DNA, the CDR3 is TGTGCCAGCAGCCTTAGCGGGATGAACACTGAAGCTTTCTTT. J is TRBJ1-1 and V is TRBV7-3, with no clear D. CDR1 SGHTA and CDR2 FQGTGA come from the germline V gene. V lost 5 bases, J lost 0 bases, and 10 bases lay in between. The CDR3 is 14 residues long.

This clone showed up just a few times. V and J are TRBV19 and TRBJ2-5; D not certain. V lost 2 bases to trimming and J lost 7 bases, with 11 bases between them. The length of the CDR3 is 13 residues. Germline assignment: CDR1 LNHDA and CDR2 SQIVND (reference sequence). The CDR3 DNA reads as TGTGCCAGTAGTATAAGGCAAACGGGGACCCAGTACTTC. This sequence encodes CASSIRQTGTQYF.

J is TRBJ2-2 and V is TRBV5-1; D not resolved. Trimming took off 1 base at V and 2 bases at J, with 12 bases between the two ends. The germline CDR1 and CDR2 sequences are SGHRS and YFSETQ. CDR3 length: 16 residues. This chain's CDR3 is CASSLSTPSNTGELFF. The DNA for the CDR3 is TGCGCCAGCAGCTTGTCAACTCCCTCCAACACCGGGGAGCTGTTTTTT.

CDR3 nucleotides: TGTGCCAGCAGCTTGGGGGCTAGGGGACAGAGTAATGAAAAACTGTTTTTT. This codes for CASSLGARGQSNEKLFF. The chain employs TRBV5-6 and TRBJ1-4; 7 positions match TRBD1. Germline V gives CDR1 SGHDT, CDR2 YYEEEE. The V segment lost 0 bases and the J segment 4 bases; nucleotides outside the gene matches: 9. The CDR3 is 17 amino acids.

The rearrangement joins TRBV10-3 to TRBJ2-7; 8 positions match TRBD1. V lost 0 bases and J lost 10; bases outside the gene matches: 8. The CDR3 loop spans 14 amino acids. CDR1 ENHRY and CDR2 SYGVKD come from the germline V gene. CDR3 DNA: TGTGCCATCAGTGAGTCGGGTGACAGGGGTCTACAGTACTTC. This translates into CAISESGDRGLQYF.

V is TRBV4-2 and J is TRBJ2-3; 7 nucleotides align to TRBD2. Germline CDR1 and CDR2: LGHNA and YNFKEQ. The CDR3 runs 17 residues. V dropped 0 bases and J dropped 3; count of bases not matched to a gene: 9. CDR3 amino acids: CASSQDLMAGETDTQYF. The CDR3 DNA follows: TGTGCCAGCAGCCAAGATTTAATGGCGGGGGAAACAGATACGCAGTATTTT.

The rearrangement joins TRBV5-1 to TRBJ2-2; D is uncertain. The germline V and J ends were trimmed by 4 bases and 7 bases, with 14 bases remaining between them. The germline CDR1 and CDR2 sequences are SGHRS and YFSETQ. This CDR3 contains 14 residues. CDR3 coding DNA: TGCGCCAGCAGCCCTACTACCTCGGTCGGGGAGCTGTTTTTT. Translated, it gives CASSPTTSVGELFF.

This clone has just one count. This chain connects TRBV2 to TRBJ2-5, with 7 bases identical to TRBD1. Germline-derived CDR1 and CDR2 are SNHLY and FYNNEI. This CDR3 region has 14 residues. V was pared by 2 bases and J by 9 bases, with 9 bases of the junction left unmatched. CDR3 loop: CASSERQGGRAQYF. In DNA, the CDR3 is TGTGCCAGCAGTGAAAGACAGGGTGGCAGAGCCCAGTACTTC.

V and J are TRBV7-9 and TRBJ2-7; TRBD1 aligns across 10 bases. Germline V gene sequence: CDR1 SEHNR, CDR2 FQNEAQ (reference sequence). This CDR3 region has 14 residues. With V trimmed by 4 bases and J by 3 bases, 3 bases remained unmatched. The CDR3 reads CASSSDRGDYEQYF. The CDR3 DNA reads as TGTGCCAGCAGCTCGGACAGGGGGGACTACGAGCAGTACTTC. The whole variable domain, remainder taken from reference TRBV7-9 and TRBJ2-7, is DTGVSQNPRHKITKRGQNVTFRCDPISEHNRLYWYRQTLGQGPEFLTYFQNEAQLEKSRLLSDRFSAERPKGSFSTLEIQRTEQGDSAMYLCASSSDRGDYEQYFGPGTRLTVT.

This chain joins TRBV21-1 and TRBJ2-5; TRBD1 was called by the table and not checked on the DNA. TRBV21-1 is termed a pseudogene. The CDR3 spans 14 residues. CDR3: CASSPRQGGETQYF. CDR3 DNA: TGTGCCAGCAGCCCTCGACAGGGAGGAGAGACCCAGTACTTC.

The chain recombines TRBV14 with TRBJ1-3, with unresolved D. The V and J ends lost 2 bases and 0 bases respectively, with 26 bases between them. Per germline, CDR1 SGHDN and CDR2 FVKESK. The CDR3 is made up of 21 amino acids. In DNA, the CDR3 is TGTGCCAGCAGCCAACATACAGAGGGTCTGTGGGTCACTCACTCTGGAAACACCATATATTTT. This encodes CASSQHTEGLWVTHSGNTIYF.

The CDR3 DNA reads as TGCAGCGTTGGCCCGGGGTCAGTCGACGAGCAGTACTTC. Residues: CSVGPGSVDEQYF. The V call is TRBV29-1, the J call TRBJ2-7; D may be TRBD2 (5 bases). Deletions cut 4 bases from V and 5 bases from J, with 15 bases between. This CDR3 is built from 13 residues. Germline CDR1 is SQVTM and CDR2 is ANQGSEA.

This clone was seen a single time. The CDR3 nucleotides read TGTGCCAGCTCACCATGGGGAGGACATCACTCTGGGGCCAACGTCCTGACTTTC. Translated: CASSPWGGHHSGANVLTF. V is TRBV18 and J is TRBJ2-6, with D possibly matching TRBD2 (6 bases). With 2 bases removed from V and 0 bases from J, the gap between germline ends came to 14 bases. Germline V CDR1 and CDR2: KGHSH, LQKENI. This CDR3 comprises 18 residues.

V usage is TRBV5-1 and J usage is TRBJ2-7; TRBD1 aligns across 10 bases. This CDR3 comprises 15 residues. Germline CDR1 and CDR2: SGHRS and YFSETQ. Losses at the gene ends were 4 bases for V and 2 bases for J; bases not matched to a gene: 6. The CDR3 nucleotides are TGCGCCAGCAGCACGCCGGACAGGGGGACCTACGAGCAGTACTTC. This codes for CASSTPDRGTYEQYF. The entire variable domain, with the rest obtained from reference TRBV5-1 and TRBJ2-7, is as follows: KAGVTQTPRYLIKTRGQQVTLSCSPISGHRSVSWYQQTPGQGLQFLFEYFSETQRNKGNFPGRFSGRQFSNSRSEMNVSTLELGDSALYLCASSTPDRGTYEQYFGPGTRLTVT.

The V call is TRBV30, the J call TRBJ2-6; 9 bases are shared with TRBD1. V trimming: 0 bases; J trimming: 0 bases; junction bases outside the gene matches: 6. Germline V gives CDR1 GTSNPN, CDR2 SVGIG (reference sequence). CDR3 length: 18 amino acids. The CDR3 sequence: CAWSVPGTGSSGANVLTF. CDR3 DNA: TGTGCCTGGAGTGTACCAGGGACAGGGTCCTCTGGGGCCAACGTCCTGACTTTC.